The following is a TCR beta chain sequence with its context. The target antigen is unknown. Looked up from germline, CDR1 is SGHRS and CDR2 is YFSETQ. V was pared by 4 bases and J by 4 bases, with 4 bases of the junction left unmatched. This CDR3 is built from 14 residues. The sample is drawn from a study of cytomegalovirus exposure and HLA in healthy donors. Study conclusions and caveats: A later analysis linked a missense variant in DCLRE1C to the trimming of TCR beta V and J genes. After further analysis at a later stage, some 15,000 TCR beta sequences were associated with HLA alleles at 0.05 false discovery rate. Later work showed greater clonal expansion in HLA-associated TCR beta chains than in equally common others.

PCR involved 60 Vbeta and 13 Jbeta primers. Sequencing was performed with immunoSEQ multiplex PCR; in TCRdb, only in-frame clones are kept and a portion is missing. In the table there are around 77,000 clones, 75% to 80% of which are singletons. The source material was PBMCs. This sequence was found in a man aged 40-55 years in good health and CMV-seronegative. The chain carries TRBV5-1 and TRBJ2-5, with TRBD1 identical over 10 bases. CDR3 sequence reads: CASSVTGGRETQYF. The DNA for the CDR3 is TGCGCCAGCAGCGTGACAGGGGGCCGAGAGACCCAGTACTTC.